This T cell receptor (beta chain) was observed in a study of CD4+ T cells in melanoma. Study-level results: In melanoma, neoantigen-specific CD4+ T cells reportedly differed in differentiation state. CD8+ T cell, macrophage and B cell function reportedly correlated with neoantigen-specific CD4+ T cells.

Concerning this clone: Its antigen is as yet unknown.

Repertoires were generated with immunoSEQ multiplex PCR, while TCRdb's copy carries only in-frame clones and drops some. The table shows about 55,000 clones, with over 60% occurring only once. V lost 1 base and J lost 4; bases outside the gene matches: 8. Per the germline V gene, CDR1 is GTSNPN and CDR2 is SVGIG (reference sequence). This CDR3 region has 15 residues. This clonotype originated in a human donor with melanoma. V is TRBV30 and J is TRBJ2-5; 8 bases map to TRBD1. Sequencing input: tumor tissue. CDR3 nucleotides: TGTGCCTGGAGTGCCACCCAGGGGGCTTTAGAGACCCAGTACTTC. The encoded protein is CAWSATQGALETQYF.